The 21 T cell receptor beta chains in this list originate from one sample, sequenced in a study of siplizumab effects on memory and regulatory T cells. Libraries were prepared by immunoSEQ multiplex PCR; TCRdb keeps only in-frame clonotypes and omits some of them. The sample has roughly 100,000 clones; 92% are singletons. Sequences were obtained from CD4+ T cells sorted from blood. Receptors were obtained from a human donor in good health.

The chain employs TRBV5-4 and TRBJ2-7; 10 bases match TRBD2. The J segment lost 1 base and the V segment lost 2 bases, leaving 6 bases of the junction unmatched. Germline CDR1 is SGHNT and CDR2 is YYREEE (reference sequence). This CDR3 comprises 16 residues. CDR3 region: CASSLASGRTSYEQYF. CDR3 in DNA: TGTGCCAGCAGCTTAGCTAGCGGGAGAACATCCTACGAGCAGTACTTC. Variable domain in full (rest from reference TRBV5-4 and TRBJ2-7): ETGVTQSPTHLIKTRGQQVTLRCSSQSGHNTVSWYQQALGQGPQFIFQYYREEENGRGNFPPRFSGLQFPNYSSELNVNALELDDSALYLCASSLASGRTSYEQYFGPGTRLTVT.

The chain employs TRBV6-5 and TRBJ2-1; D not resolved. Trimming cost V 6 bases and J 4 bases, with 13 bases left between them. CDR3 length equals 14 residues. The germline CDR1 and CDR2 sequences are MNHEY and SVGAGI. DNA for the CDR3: TGTGCCAGCAGGACACCTTCGCTGTACAATGAGCAGTTCTTC. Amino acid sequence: CASRTPSLYNEQFF.

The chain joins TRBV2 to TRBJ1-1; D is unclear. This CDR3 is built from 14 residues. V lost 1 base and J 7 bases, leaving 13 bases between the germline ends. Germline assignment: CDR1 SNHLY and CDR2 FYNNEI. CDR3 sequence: CASSEDTFPYEAFF. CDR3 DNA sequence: TGTGCCAGCAGTGAAGATACATTCCCGTATGAAGCTTTCTTT.

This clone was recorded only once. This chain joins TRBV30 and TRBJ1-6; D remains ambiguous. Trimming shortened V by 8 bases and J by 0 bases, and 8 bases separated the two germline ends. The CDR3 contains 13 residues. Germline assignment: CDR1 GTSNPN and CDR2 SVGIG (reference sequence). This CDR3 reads CAGRSSYNSPLHF. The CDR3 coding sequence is TGTGCCGGAAGAAGCTCCTATAATTCACCCCTCCACTTT.

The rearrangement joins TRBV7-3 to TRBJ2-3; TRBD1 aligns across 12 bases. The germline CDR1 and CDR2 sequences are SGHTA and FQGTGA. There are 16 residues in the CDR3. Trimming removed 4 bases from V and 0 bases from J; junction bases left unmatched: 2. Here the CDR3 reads CASSSGTGGSTDTQYF. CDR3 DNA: TGTGCCAGCAGCTCCGGGACAGGGGGCAGCACAGATACGCAGTATTTT.

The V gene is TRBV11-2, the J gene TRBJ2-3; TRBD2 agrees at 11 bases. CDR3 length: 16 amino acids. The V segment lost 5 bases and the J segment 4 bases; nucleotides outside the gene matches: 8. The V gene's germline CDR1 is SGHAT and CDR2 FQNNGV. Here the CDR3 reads CASSGTSGSWADTQYF. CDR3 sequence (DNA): TGTGCCAGCAGCGGTACTAGCGGGAGTTGGGCAGATACGCAGTATTTT.

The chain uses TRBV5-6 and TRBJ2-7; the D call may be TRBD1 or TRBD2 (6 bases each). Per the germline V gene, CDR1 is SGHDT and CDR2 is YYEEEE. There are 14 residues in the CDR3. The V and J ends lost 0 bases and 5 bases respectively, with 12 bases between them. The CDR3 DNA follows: TGTGCCAGCAGCTTGGGCTGGGGGGCGGACGAGCAGTACTTC. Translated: CASSLGWGADEQYF.

The CDR3 region has the DNA TGTGCCAGCAAAGACGGGATAGGCACAGATACGCAGTATTTT. Protein product: CASKDGIGTDTQYF. The chain joins TRBV2 to TRBJ2-3, with TRBD2 as a possible D gene (5 bases). Germline V gene lookup returns CDR1 SNHLY and CDR2 FYNNEI. V was cut by 7 bases and J by 1 base, with 12 bases left in between. The CDR3 loop spans 14 amino acids.

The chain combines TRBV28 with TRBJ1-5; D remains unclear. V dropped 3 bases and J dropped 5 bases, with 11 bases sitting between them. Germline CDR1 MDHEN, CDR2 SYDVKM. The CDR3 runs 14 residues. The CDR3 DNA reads TGTGCCAGCAGTTTGCCTCAGGATTATCAGCCCCAGCATTTT. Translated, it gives CASSLPQDYQPQHF. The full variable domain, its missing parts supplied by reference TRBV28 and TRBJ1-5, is DVKVTQSSRYLVKRTGEKVFLECVQDMDHENMFWYRQDPGLGLRLIYFSYDVKMKEKGDIPEGYSVSREKKERFSLILESASTNQTSMYLCASSLPQDYQPQHFGDGTRLSIL.

CDR3 DNA: TGCGCCAGCAGCTTGGCCCGAGGGGCTAGTGGCACAGATACGCAGTATTTT. This codes for CASSLARGASGTDTQYF. The chain couples TRBV5-1 to TRBJ2-3; D is possibly TRBD1 or TRBD2 (5 bases each). The CDR3 has 17 amino acids. Germline CDR1 reads SGHRS; CDR2 reads YFSETQ. V was pared by 0 bases and J by 1 base, with 15 bases between.

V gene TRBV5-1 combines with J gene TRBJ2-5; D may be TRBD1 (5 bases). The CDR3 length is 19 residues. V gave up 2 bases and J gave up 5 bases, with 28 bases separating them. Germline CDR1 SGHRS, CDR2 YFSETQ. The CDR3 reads CASSFGFSLRGRFFETQYF. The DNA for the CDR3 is TGCGCCAGCAGCTTCGGGTTTAGCCTTAGGGGTAGATTTTTCGAGACCCAGTACTTC.

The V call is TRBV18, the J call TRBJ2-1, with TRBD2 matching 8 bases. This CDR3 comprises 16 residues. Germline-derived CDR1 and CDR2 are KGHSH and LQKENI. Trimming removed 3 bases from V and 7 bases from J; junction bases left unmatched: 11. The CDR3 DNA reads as TGTGCCAGCTCACCGATTTTGGCGGGAGGATCTAATGAGCAGTTCTTC. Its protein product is CASSPILAGGSNEQFF.

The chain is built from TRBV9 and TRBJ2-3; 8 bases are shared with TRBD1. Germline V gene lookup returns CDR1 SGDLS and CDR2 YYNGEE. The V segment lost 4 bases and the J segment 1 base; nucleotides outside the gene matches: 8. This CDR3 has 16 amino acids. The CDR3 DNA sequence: TGTGCCAGCAGCCCACGACAGGGGAGGCGCACAGATACGCAGTATTTT. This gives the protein CASSPRQGRRTDTQYF. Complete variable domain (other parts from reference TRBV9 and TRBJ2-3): DSGVTQTPKHLITATGQRVTLRCSPRSGDLSVYWYQQSLDQGLQFLIQYYNGEERAKGNILERFSAQQFPDLHSELNLSSLELGDSALYFCASSPRQGRRTDTQYFGPGTRLTVL.

The CDR3 nucleotides read TGTGCCAGCAGTTCTCCTGGACAGAACACTGAAGCTTTCTTT. It codes for CASSSPGQNTEAFF. The chain recombines TRBV28 with TRBJ1-1; D possibly corresponds to TRBD1 (5 bases). V lost 4 bases to trimming and J lost 1 base, with 10 bases between them. This CDR3 region has 14 residues. The germline CDR1 and CDR2 sequences are MDHEN and SYDVKM.

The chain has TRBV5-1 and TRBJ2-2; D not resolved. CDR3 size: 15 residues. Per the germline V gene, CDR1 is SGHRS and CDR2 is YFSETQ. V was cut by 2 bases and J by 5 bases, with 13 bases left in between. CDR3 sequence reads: CASSLVASSTGELFF. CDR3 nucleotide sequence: TGCGCCAGCAGCTTAGTAGCAAGCAGTACCGGGGAGCTGTTTTTT. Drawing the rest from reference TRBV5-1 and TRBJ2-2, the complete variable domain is KAGVTQTPRYLIKTRGQQVTLSCSPISGHRSVSWYQQTPGQGLQFLFEYFSETQRNKGNFPGRFSGRQFSNSRSEMNVSTLELGDSALYLCASSLVASSTGELFFGEGSRLTVL.

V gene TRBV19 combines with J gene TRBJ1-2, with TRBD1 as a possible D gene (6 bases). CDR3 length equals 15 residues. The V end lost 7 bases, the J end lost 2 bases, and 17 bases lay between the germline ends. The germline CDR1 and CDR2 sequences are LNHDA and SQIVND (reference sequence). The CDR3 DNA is TGTGCCAGTACACTCTTGGGGGGCGGCAACTATGGCTACACCTTC. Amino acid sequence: CASTLLGGGNYGYTF.

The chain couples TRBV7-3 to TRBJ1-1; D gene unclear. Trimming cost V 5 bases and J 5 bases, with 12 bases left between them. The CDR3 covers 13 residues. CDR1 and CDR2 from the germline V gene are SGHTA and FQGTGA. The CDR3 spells CASSRGSETEAFF. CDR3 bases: TGTGCCAGCAGCCGAGGATCGGAGACTGAAGCTTTCTTT.

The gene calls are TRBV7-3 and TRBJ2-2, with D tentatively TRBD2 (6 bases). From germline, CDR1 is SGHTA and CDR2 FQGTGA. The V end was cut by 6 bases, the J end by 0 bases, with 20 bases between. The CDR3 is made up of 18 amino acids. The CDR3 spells CASRSMGGSASNTGELFF. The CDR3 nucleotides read TGTGCCAGCAGGTCTATGGGGGGAAGCGCCTCGAACACCGGGGAGCTGTTTTTT.

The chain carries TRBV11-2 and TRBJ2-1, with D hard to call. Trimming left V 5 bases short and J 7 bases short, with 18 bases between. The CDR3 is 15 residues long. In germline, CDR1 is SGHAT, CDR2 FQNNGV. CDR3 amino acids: CASSPRTGPGNEQFF. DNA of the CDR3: TGTGCCAGCAGCCCTAGGACCGGACCTGGGAATGAGCAGTTCTTC.

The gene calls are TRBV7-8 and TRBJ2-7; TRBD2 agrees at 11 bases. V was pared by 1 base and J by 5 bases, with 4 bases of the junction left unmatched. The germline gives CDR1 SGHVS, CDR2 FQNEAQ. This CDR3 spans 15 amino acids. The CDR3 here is CASSLETSGSHEQYF. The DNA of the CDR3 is TGTGCCAGCAGCTTAGAAACTAGCGGGAGCCACGAGCAGTACTTC.

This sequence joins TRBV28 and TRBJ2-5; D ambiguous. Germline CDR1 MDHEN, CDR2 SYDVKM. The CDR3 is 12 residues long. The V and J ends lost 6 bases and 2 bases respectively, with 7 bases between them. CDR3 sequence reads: CASSRLQETQYF. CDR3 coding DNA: TGTGCCAGCAGCCGGCTTCAAGAGACCCAGTACTTC.